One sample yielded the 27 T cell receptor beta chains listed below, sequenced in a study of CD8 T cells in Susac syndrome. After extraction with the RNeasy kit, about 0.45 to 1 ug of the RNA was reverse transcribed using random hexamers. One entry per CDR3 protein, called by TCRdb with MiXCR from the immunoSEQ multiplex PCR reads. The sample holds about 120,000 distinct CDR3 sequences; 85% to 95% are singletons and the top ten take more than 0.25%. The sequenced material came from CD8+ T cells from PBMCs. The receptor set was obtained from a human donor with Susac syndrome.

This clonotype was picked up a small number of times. The CDR3 region is CASSLGDSPYEQYF. In nucleotides, the CDR3 is TGTGCCAGCAGTTTAGGGGACAGTCCCTACGAGCAGTACTTC. The chain links TRBV12-3 or TRBV12-4 to TRBJ2-7; 7 bases map to TRBD1. The junction had 2 bases not matched to a gene; V was cut back by 1 base and J by 2 bases. This CDR3 region has 14 residues.

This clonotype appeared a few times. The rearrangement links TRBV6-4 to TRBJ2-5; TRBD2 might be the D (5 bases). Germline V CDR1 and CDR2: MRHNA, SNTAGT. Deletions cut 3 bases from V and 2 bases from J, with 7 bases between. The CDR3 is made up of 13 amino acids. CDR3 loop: CASSERAQETQYF. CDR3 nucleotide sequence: TGTGCCAGCAGTGAGAGGGCTCAAGAGACCCAGTACTTC.

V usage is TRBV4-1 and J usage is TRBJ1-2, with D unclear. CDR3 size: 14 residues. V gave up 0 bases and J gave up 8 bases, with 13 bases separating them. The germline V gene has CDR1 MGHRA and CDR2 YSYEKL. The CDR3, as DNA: TGCGCCAGCAGCCAAGATCGCGATTCGAGGGGCTACACCTTC. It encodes CASSQDRDSRGYTF.

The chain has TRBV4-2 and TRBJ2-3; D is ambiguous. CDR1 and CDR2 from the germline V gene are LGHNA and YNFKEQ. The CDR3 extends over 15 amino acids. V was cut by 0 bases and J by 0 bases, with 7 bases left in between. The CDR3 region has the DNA TGTGCCAGCAGCCAAGAGATAGGTAGCACAGATACGCAGTATTTT. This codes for CASSQEIGSTDTQYF.

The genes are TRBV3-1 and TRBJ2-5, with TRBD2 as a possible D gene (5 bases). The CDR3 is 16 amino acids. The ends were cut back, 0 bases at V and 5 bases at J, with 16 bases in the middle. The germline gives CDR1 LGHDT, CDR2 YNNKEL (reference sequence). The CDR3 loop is CASSQELGGPGETQYF. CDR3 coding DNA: TGTGCCAGCAGCCAAGAGCTCGGTGGACCGGGGGAGACCCAGTACTTC.

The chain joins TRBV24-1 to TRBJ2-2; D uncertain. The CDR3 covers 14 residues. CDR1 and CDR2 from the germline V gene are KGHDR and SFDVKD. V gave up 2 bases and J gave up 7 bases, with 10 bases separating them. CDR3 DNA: TGTGCCACCAGTGATTGGAATAGAAGCGGGGAGCTGTTTTTT. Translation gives CATSDWNRSGELFF.

CDR3 protein: CASSQWTSGYEQYF. In nucleotides, the CDR3 is TGTGCCAGCAGCCAGTGGACTAGCGGATACGAGCAGTACTTC. J is TRBJ2-7 and V is TRBV4-2; 10 bases fit TRBD2. In germline, CDR1 is LGHNA, CDR2 YNFKEQ. This CDR3 contains 14 residues. J was trimmed by 4 bases and V by 3 bases; bases with no gene match: 3.

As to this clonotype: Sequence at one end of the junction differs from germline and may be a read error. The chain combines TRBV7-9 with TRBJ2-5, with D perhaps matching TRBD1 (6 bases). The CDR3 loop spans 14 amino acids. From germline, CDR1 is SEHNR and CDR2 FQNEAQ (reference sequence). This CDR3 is CSSRPTGFQETQYF. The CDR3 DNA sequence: TGTTCCAGCAGACCTACAGGGTTCCAAGAGACCCAGTACTTC.

The CDR3 sequence is CASSWTGALNTEAFF. The CDR3 DNA reads TGTGCCAGCAGCTGGACAGGGGCCCTGAACACTGAAGCTTTCTTT. The rearrangement joins TRBV9 to TRBJ1-1; 9 nucleotides match TRBD1. The V gene end was trimmed by 4 bases and the J gene end by 0 bases; junction bases not matched to a gene: 4. Germline-derived CDR1 and CDR2 are SGDLS and YYNGEE. This CDR3 has 15 residues.

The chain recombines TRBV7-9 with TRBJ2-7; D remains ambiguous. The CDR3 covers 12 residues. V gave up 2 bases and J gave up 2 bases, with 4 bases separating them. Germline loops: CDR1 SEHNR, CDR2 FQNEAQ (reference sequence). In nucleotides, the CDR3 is TGTGCCAGCAGCTTAAGGACCTACGAGCAGTACTTC. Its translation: CASSLRTYEQYF.

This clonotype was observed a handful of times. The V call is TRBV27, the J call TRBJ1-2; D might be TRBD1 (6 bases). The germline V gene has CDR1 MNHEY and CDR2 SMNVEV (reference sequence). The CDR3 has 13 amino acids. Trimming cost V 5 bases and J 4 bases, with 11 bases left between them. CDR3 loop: CASSPGQLYGYTF. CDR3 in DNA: TGTGCCAGCAGTCCCGGACAGCTCTATGGCTACACCTTC.

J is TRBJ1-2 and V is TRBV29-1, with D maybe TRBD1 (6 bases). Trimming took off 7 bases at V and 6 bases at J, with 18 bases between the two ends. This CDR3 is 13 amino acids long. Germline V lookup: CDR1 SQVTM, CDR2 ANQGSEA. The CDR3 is CSARAGANNGYTF. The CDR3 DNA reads TGCAGCGCCCGGGCAGGGGCTAATAATGGCTACACCTTC.

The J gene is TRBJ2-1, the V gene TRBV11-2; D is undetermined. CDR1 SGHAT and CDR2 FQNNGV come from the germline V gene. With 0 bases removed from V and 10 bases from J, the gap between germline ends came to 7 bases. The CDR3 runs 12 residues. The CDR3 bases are TGTGCCAGCAGCTTAGACAATAACGAGCAGTTCTTC. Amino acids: CASSLDNNEQFF.

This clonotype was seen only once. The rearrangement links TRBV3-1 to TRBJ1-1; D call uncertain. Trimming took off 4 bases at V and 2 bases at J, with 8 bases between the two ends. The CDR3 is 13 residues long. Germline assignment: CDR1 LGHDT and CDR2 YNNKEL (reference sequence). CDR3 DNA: TGTGCCAGCAGCCCGAAGACTAACACTGAAGCTTTCTTT. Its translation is CASSPKTNTEAFF. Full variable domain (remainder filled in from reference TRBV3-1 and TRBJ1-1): DTAVSQTPKYLVTQMGNDKSIKCEQNLGHDTMYWYKQDSKKFLKIMFSYNNKELIINETVPNRFSPKSPDKAHLNLHINSLELGDSAVYFCASSPKTNTEAFFGQGTRLTVV.

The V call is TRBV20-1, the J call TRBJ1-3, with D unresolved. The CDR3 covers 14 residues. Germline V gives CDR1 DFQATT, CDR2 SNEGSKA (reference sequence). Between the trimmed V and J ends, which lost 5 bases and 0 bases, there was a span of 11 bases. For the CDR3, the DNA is TGCAGTGCTGTCCCCCCGGGCTCTGGAAACACCATATATTTT. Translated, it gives CSAVPPGSGNTIYF.

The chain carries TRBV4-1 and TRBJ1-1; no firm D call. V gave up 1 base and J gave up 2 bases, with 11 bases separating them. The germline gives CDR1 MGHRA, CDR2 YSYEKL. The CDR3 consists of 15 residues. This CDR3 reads CASSQVQTANTEAFF. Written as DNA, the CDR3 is TGCGCCAGCAGCCAAGTGCAGACGGCTAACACTGAAGCTTTCTTT.

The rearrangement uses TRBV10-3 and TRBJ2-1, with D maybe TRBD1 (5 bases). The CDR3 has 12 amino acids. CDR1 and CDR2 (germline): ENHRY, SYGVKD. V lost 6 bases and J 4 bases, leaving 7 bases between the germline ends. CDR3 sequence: CAISTGYNEQFF. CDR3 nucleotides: TGTGCCATCAGCACAGGATACAATGAGCAGTTCTTC.

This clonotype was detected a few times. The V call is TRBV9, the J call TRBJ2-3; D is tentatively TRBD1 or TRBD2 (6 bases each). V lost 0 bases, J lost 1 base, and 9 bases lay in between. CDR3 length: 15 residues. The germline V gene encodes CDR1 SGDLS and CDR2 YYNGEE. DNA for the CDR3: TGTGCCAGCAGCGTAGAGGGGGGTCGCACAGATACGCAGTATTTT. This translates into CASSVEGGRTDTQYF.

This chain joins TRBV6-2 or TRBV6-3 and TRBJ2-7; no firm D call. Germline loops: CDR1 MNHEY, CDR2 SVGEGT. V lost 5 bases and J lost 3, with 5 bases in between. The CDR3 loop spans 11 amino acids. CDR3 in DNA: TGTGCCAGCAGTACCTACTACGAGCAGTACTTC. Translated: CASSTYYEQYF.

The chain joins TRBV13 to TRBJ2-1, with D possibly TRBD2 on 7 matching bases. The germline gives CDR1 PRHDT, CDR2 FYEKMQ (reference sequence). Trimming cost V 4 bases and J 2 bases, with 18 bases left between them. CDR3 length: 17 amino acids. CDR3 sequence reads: CASSSRLGGATYNEQFF. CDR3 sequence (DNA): TGTGCCAGCAGCTCCCGGTTGGGGGGGGCGACCTACAATGAGCAGTTCTTC.

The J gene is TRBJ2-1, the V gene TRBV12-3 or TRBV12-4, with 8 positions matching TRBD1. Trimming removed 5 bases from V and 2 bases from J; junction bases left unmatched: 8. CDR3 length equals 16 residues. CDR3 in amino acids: CASSLPGQVAYNEQFF. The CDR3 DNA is TGTGCCAGCAGTCTCCCGGGACAGGTAGCCTACAATGAGCAGTTCTTC.

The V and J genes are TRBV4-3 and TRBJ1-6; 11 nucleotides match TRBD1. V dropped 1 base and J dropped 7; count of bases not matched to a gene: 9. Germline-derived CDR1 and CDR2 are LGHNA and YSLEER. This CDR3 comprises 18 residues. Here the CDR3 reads CASSQVIGDRGANSPLHF. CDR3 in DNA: TGCGCCAGCAGCCAAGTTATTGGGGACAGGGGGGCGAATTCACCCCTCCACTTT.

DNA for the CDR3: TGCAGTGCTAGAGGGAGCGGATCCAGCTCCTACGAGCAGTACTTC. It encodes CSARGSGSSSYEQYF. The genes are TRBV20-1 and TRBJ2-7; tentative D call: TRBD2 (5 bases). Trimming took 1 base from V and 0 from J, leaving 13 bases between them. Germline loops: CDR1 DFQATT, CDR2 SNEGSKA (reference sequence). The CDR3 contains 15 residues.

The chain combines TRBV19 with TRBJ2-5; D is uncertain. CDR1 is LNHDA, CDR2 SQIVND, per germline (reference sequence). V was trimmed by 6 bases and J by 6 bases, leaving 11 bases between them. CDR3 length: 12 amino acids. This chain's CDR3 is CASRFEDQTQYF. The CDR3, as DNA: TGTGCCAGTAGGTTCGAGGATCAGACCCAGTACTTC.

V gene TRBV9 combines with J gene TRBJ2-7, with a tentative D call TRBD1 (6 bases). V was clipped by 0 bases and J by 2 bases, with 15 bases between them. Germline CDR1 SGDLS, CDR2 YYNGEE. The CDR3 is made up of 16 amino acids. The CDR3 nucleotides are TGTGCCAGCAGCGTAGGGTCAGGGGCTATCGCCTACGAGCAGTACTTC. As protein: CASSVGSGAIAYEQYF.

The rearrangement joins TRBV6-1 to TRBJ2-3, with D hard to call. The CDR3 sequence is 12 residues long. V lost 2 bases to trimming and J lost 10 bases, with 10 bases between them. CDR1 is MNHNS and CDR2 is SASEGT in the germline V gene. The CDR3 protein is CASSELGYAQYF. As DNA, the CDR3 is TGTGCCAGCAGTGAACTGGGGTATGCGCAGTATTTT.

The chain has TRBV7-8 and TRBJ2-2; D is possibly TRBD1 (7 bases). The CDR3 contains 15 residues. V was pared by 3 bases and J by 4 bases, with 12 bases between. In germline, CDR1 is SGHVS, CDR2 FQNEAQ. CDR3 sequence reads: CASSLGQGGTGELFF. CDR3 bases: TGTGCCAGCAGCTTGGGGCAGGGGGGCACCGGGGAGCTGTTTTTT.